The entry that follows covers one TCR beta chain sequence. This sample is part of a study of blood T cell repertoires in COVID-19. Turning to the study itself: In each case, the material was cDNA or gDNA derived from T cells, B-cell-depleted T cells, or PBMCs.

Source study methods: The authors estimated nucleated cell counts from reference gene primer amplification. Data came from immunoSEQ multiplex PCR; TCRdb stores just in-frame clones and leaves some out. D and trimming come from the DNA, and the V and J calls and clone size come from that table. The table has under 300,000 clones, approximately 90% seen once. After removal of 1 base from V and 1 base from J, the junction contained 5 bases not matched to a gene. Germline V gene sequence: CDR1 LNHNV, CDR2 YYDKDF (reference sequence). This CDR3 is built from 16 residues. The sequencing sample was made of peripheral blood. The sequence came from a woman aged 35 to 49 with acute or convalescent COVID-19. This rearrangement joins TRBV15 to TRBJ1-1, with 8 bases fitting TRBD1. The CDR3 loop is CATSRALGTGNTEAFF. The CDR3 coding sequence is TGTGCCACCAGCAGAGCTCTGGGGACAGGGAACACTGAAGCTTTCTTT.